The rows below give T cell receptor beta chains drawn from one sample of a study of OX40 agonist ivuxolimab in advanced cancers. Assay used: immunoSEQ multiplex PCR; TCRdb lists only in-frame clones, some missing. The sample lists approximately 31,000 clones, around 90% occurring once. The sample consisted of CD4+ or CD8+ T cells sorted from blood, taken in a trial of the OX40 agonist ivuxolimab. These receptors came from an adult with an advanced solid tumor such as melanoma, head and neck, liver or kidney cancer. CDR3s include the opening cysteine and the closing phenylalanine or tryptophan. D genes are given only for firm matches. Clone size appears in some rows only: once, few, many, or a class for an expanded clone.

d_call: NA; clone_size: NA; v_call: TRBV7-2; j_call: TRBJ1-2; cdr3_length: 14; cdr3_aa: CASSLGRGWYGYTF; cdr3_nt: TGTGCCAGCAGCCTGGGTAGGGGTTGGTATGGCTACACCTTC
d_call: NA; clone_size: medium-sized; v_call: TRBV11-1; j_call: TRBJ2-7; cdr3_length: 14; cdr3_aa: CASSYAGTRYEQYF; cdr3_nt: TGTGCCAGCAGCTACGCCGGGACACGCTACGAGCAGTACTTC
d_call: TRBD2; clone_size: NA; v_call: TRBV5-1; j_call: TRBJ2-5; cdr3_length: 18; cdr3_aa: CASSLGVGGGTSQETQYF; cdr3_nt: TGCGCCAGCAGCTTGGGTGTTGGCGGGGGGACCAGCCAGGAGACCCAGTACTTC
d_call: NA; clone_size: NA; v_call: TRBV6-6; j_call: TRBJ1-2; cdr3_length: 10; cdr3_aa: CASSLSGYTF; cdr3_nt: TGTGCCAGCAGTTTAAGTGGCTACACCTTC
d_call: NA; clone_size: NA; v_call: TRBV7-9; j_call: TRBJ2-5; cdr3_length: 15; cdr3_aa: CASSERSGKRETQYF; cdr3_nt: TGTGCCAGCAGCGAACGGTCGGGGAAAAGAGAGACCCAGTACTTC
d_call: NA; clone_size: NA; v_call: TRBV4-1; j_call: TRBJ2-5; cdr3_length: 14; cdr3_aa: CASSQGGSFETQYF; cdr3_nt: TGCGCCAGCAGCCAAGGGGGGTCTTTCGAGACCCAGTACTTC
d_call: NA; clone_size: NA; v_call: TRBV7-2; j_call: TRBJ2-1; cdr3_length: 16; cdr3_aa: CASSPQSGANYNEQFF; cdr3_nt: TGTGCCAGCAGCCCACAGTCGGGGGCCAACTACAATGAGCAGTTCTTC
d_call: NA; clone_size: few; v_call: TRBV7-9; j_call: TRBJ1-5; cdr3_length: 13; cdr3_aa: CASTSGGIQPQHF; cdr3_nt: TGTGCCAGCACCTCTGGAGGGATTCAGCCCCAGCATTTT
d_call: TRBD1; clone_size: NA; v_call: TRBV6-5; j_call: TRBJ2-7; cdr3_length: 15; cdr3_aa: CASRGTTGGFYEQYF; cdr3_nt: TGTGCCAGCAGGGGGACCACAGGGGGTTTCTACGAGCAGTACTTC
d_call: TRBD2; clone_size: once; v_call: TRBV28; j_call: TRBJ2-3; cdr3_length: 18; cdr3_aa: CASSPAGASGGNTDTQYF; cdr3_nt: TGTGCCAGCAGTCCCGCGGGGGCTAGCGGGGGAAACACAGATACGCAGTATTTT
d_call: NA; clone_size: NA; v_call: TRBV5-7; j_call: TRBJ1-5; cdr3_length: 17; cdr3_aa: CASSLTYRGGYNQPQHF; cdr3_nt: TGTGCCAGCAGCTTGACTTATAGGGGGGGATACAATCAGCCCCAGCATTTT
d_call: NA; clone_size: NA; v_call: TRBV4-1; j_call: TRBJ1-6; cdr3_length: 14; cdr3_aa: CASSQGTFNSPLHF; cdr3_nt: TGCGCCAGCAGCCAAGGTACCTTTAATTCACCCCTCCACTTT
d_call: TRBD1; clone_size: NA; v_call: TRBV9; j_call: TRBJ2-5; cdr3_length: 15; cdr3_aa: CASSESGQSQETQYF; cdr3_nt: TGTGCCAGCAGCGAATCGGGACAGAGCCAAGAGACCCAGTACTTC
d_call: TRBD2; clone_size: NA; v_call: TRBV27; j_call: TRBJ2-3; cdr3_length: 16; cdr3_aa: CASSFIAGASTDTQYF; cdr3_nt: TGTGCCAGCAGTTTCATAGCGGGGGCTAGCACAGATACGCAGTATTTT
d_call: NA; clone_size: once; v_call: TRBV9; j_call: TRBJ2-2; cdr3_length: 14; cdr3_aa: CASSVTQNTGELFF; cdr3_nt: TGTGCCAGCAGCGTAACGCAGAACACCGGGGAGCTGTTTTTT
d_call: TRBD1; clone_size: NA; v_call: TRBV6-5; j_call: TRBJ1-4; cdr3_length: 15; cdr3_aa: CASSYRGQGGEKLFF; cdr3_nt: TGTGCCAGCAGTTACCGCGGACAGGGCGGCGAAAAACTGTTTTTT
d_call: TRBD2; clone_size: NA; v_call: TRBV5-1; j_call: TRBJ2-2; cdr3_length: 16; cdr3_aa: CASSDLGGANTGELFF; cdr3_nt: TGCGCCAGCAGCGATCTTGGGGGGGCGAACACCGGGGAGCTGTTTTTT
d_call: NA; clone_size: NA; v_call: TRBV28; j_call: TRBJ2-3; cdr3_length: 15; cdr3_aa: CASSPRLLPADTQYF; cdr3_nt: TGTGCCAGCAGCCCGCGACTCCTCCCCGCAGATACGCAGTATTTT
d_call: TRBD1; clone_size: few; v_call: TRBV27; j_call: TRBJ1-1; cdr3_length: 15; cdr3_aa: CASSPSPTGVTEAFF; cdr3_nt: TGTGCCAGCAGTCCGTCACCGACAGGGGTTACTGAAGCTTTCTTT
d_call: NA; clone_size: NA; v_call: TRBV9; j_call: TRBJ2-1; cdr3_length: 15; cdr3_aa: CASSAGGAAGNEQFF; cdr3_nt: TGTGCCAGCAGCGCCGGAGGGGCAGCCGGCAATGAGCAGTTCTTC
d_call: TRBD2; clone_size: NA; v_call: TRBV6-4; j_call: TRBJ2-3; cdr3_length: 16; cdr3_aa: CASSDSPGGSTDTQYF; cdr3_nt: TGTGCCAGCAGTGACTCTCCGGGGGGGAGCACAGATACGCAGTATTTT
d_call: TRBD1; clone_size: NA; v_call: TRBV15; j_call: TRBJ2-1; cdr3_length: 15; cdr3_aa: CATSRQTGWVDEQFF; cdr3_nt: TGTGCCACCAGCAGACAGACAGGGTGGGTAGATGAGCAGTTCTTC
d_call: NA; clone_size: NA; v_call: TRBV7-9; j_call: TRBJ2-3; cdr3_length: 17; cdr3_aa: CASSTPEEGLSTDTQYF; cdr3_nt: TGTGCCAGCAGCACCCCGGAGGAGGGGCTCAGCACAGATACGCAGTATTTT
d_call: NA; clone_size: NA; v_call: TRBV20-1; j_call: TRBJ1-5; cdr3_length: 11; cdr3_aa: CSASEGQPQHF; cdr3_nt: TGCAGTGCATCTGAGGGTCAGCCCCAGCATTTT
d_call: TRBD1; clone_size: NA; v_call: TRBV27; j_call: TRBJ2-3; cdr3_length: 14; cdr3_aa: CASSWDRLTDTQYF; cdr3_nt: TGTGCCAGCAGTTGGGACAGGCTAACAGATACGCAGTATTTT
d_call: NA; clone_size: NA; v_call: TRBV18; j_call: TRBJ1-5; cdr3_length: 16; cdr3_aa: CASSPLQGVEIEPQHF; cdr3_nt: TGTGCCAGCTCACCATTACAAGGGGTGGAGATAGAGCCCCAGCATTTT
d_call: NA; clone_size: NA; v_call: TRBV27; j_call: TRBJ1-4; cdr3_length: 15; cdr3_aa: CASSLTGTHYEKLFF; cdr3_nt: TGTGCCAGCAGTTTAACAGGGACGCATTACGAAAAACTGTTTTTT
d_call: TRBD1; clone_size: NA; v_call: TRBV2; j_call: TRBJ1-2; cdr3_length: 14; cdr3_aa: CASSEGGQGYGYTF; cdr3_nt: TGTGCCAGCAGTGAAGGGGGACAGGGCTATGGCTACACCTTC
d_call: NA; clone_size: once; v_call: TRBV19; j_call: TRBJ1-2; cdr3_length: 15; cdr3_aa: CASHVGKASNYGYTF; cdr3_nt: TGTGCCAGTCACGTCGGGAAGGCTTCTAACTATGGCTACACCTTC
d_call: TRBD1; clone_size: NA; v_call: TRBV4-1; j_call: TRBJ1-1; cdr3_length: 15; cdr3_aa: CASSQEGQGNTEAFF; cdr3_nt: TGCGCCAGCAGCCAAGAGGGACAGGGGAACACTGAAGCTTTCTTT